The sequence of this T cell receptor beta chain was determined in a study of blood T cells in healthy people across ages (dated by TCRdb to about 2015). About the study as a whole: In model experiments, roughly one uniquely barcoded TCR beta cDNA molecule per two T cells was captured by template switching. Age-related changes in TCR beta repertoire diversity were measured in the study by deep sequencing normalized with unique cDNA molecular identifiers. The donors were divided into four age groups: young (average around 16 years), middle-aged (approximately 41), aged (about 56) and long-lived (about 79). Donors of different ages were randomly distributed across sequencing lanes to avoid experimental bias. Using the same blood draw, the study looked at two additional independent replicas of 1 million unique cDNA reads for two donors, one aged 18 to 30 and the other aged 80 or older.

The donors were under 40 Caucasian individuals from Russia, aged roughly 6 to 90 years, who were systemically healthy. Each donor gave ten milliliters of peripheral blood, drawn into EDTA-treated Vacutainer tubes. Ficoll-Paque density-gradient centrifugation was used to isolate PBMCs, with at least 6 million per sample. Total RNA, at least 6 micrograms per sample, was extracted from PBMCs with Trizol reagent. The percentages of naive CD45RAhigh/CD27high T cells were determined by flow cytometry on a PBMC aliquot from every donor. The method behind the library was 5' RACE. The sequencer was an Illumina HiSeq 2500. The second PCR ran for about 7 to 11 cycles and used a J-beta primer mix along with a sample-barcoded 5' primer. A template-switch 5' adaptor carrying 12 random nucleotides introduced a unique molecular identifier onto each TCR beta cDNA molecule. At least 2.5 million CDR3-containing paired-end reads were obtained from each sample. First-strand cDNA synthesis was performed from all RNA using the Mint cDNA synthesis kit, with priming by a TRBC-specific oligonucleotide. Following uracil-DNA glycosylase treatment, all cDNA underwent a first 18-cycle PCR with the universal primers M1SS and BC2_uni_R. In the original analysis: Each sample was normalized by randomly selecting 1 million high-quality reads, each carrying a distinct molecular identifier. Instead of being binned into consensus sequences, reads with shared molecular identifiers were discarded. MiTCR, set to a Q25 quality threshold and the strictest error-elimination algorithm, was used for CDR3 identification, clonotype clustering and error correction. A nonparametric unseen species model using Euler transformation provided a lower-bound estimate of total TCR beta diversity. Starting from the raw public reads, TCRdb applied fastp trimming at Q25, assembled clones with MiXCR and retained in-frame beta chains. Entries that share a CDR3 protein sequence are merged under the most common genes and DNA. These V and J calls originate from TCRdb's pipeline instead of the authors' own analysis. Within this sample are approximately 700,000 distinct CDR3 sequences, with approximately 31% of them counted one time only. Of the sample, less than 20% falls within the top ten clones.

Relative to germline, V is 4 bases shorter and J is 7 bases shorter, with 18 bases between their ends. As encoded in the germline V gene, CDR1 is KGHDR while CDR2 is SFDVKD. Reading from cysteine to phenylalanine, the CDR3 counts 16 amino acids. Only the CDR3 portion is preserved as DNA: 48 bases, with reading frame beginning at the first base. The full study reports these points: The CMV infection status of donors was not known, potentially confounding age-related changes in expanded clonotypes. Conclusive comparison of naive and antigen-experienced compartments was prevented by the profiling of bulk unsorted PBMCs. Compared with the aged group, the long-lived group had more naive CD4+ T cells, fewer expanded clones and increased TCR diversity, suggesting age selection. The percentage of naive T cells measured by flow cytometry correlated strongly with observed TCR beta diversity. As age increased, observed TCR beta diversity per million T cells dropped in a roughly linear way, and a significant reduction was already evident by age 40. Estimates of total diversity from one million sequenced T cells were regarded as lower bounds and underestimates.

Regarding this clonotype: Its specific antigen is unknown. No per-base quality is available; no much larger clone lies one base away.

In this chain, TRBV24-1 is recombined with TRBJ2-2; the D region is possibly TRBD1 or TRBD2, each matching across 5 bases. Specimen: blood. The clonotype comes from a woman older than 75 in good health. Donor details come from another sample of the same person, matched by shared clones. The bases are TGTGCCACCAGTGAGCAGAGAACGGGACGGGGCGGGGAGCTGTTTTTT. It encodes CATSEQRTGRGGELFF.